These T cell receptor beta chains were read from a single sample in a study of blood T cells in healthy people across ages. TCRdb re-analysed the 5' RACE reads in MiXCR, keeping a single row per CDR3 protein. The repertoire holds about 780,000 distinct CDR3 sequences, with 35% to 50% as singletons. Sequenced: blood. The receptor set was obtained from a man older than 75 in good health. CDR3s leave out the opening cysteine and the closing phenylalanine or tryptophan. For some rows the clone size is stated as once, few or many, or as a class when expanded; others skip it.

j_call v_call clone_size cdr3_aa
TRBJ2-1 TRBV5-1 few ASSLAALSGSNNEQF
TRBJ2-7 TRBV7-9 . ASSLDKTSGPAYYEQY
TRBJ2-7 TRBV7-2 . ASTKIPGSSYEQY
TRBJ1-5 TRBV27 few ASSLLRGNQPQH
TRBJ1-6 TRBV6-5 few ASSYSVGSPLH
TRBJ2-1 TRBV30 few AWSVSASDEQF
TRBJ2-1 TRBV11-2 once ASSLDVGYNEQF
TRBJ2-3 TRBV5-6 . ASSFPLHKDTQY
. TRBV30 . AWSDGRVDEQY
TRBJ2-5 TRBV11-2 . ASSATGTGVGETQY
TRBJ2-7 TRBV5-1 few ASSPDRAGEQY
TRBJ2-3 TRBV29-1 few SVGGGRVTDTQY
TRBJ2-3 TRBV5-1 . ASSLEAASTDTQY
TRBJ2-7 TRBV7-3 . ASSLAGLADYNEQY
TRBJ2-1 TRBV7-2 few ASSLDRTSGLYNEQF
TRBJ2-1 TRBV9 few ASSRSGSHYNEQF
TRBJ2-5 TRBV5-1 . ASSLRVTRETQY
TRBJ2-1 TRBV29-1 . SVEDRQRGYNEQF
TRBJ2-4 TRBV7-2 many ASSLDPATRENIQY
. TRBV6-4 . ASSAVQGKTQY
TRBJ2-3 TRBV7-2 many ASFRQGAADTQY
TRBJ2-3 TRBV7-2 few ASSLDYDTQY
TRBJ2-5 TRBV24-1 once ATSDLTRINEQY
TRBJ2-6 TRBV28 . ASISGGTLSGANVLT
TRBJ2-7 TRBV6-4 . ASRRTSGLYNEQY
TRBJ2-1 TRBV28 . ASTTGINNEQF
TRBJ2-7 TRBV18 . ASPTPQGGYEQY
TRBJ2-7 TRBV20-1 few SAPKTRADNEQY
TRBJ2-3 TRBV7-8 few ASSLAAGAEDTQY
TRBJ2-3 TRBV2 . AGSGSSTDTQY
TRBJ1-6 TRBV14 . ASSRGRENSPLH
TRBJ2-3 TRBV12-3/TRBV12-4 . ASSPGVGNADTQY
TRBJ2-1 TRBV9 few ASSPWGDRGYNEQF
TRBJ2-3 TRBV12-3/TRBV12-4 once ASRNGQTSTDTQY
TRBJ2-7 TRBV7-9 . ASSLNAGGPEQY
TRBJ1-6 TRBV18 . ASSPEPADSPLH
TRBJ2-1 TRBV28 many ASSSRQAYNEQF
TRBJ1-5 TRBV29-1 . SVKTGASGPQH
TRBJ2-5 TRBV12-3/TRBV12-4 few ASSPRALGRETQY
TRBJ2-1 TRBV20-1 few SARAGAPYNEQF
TRBJ2-7 TRBV4-3 . ASSQDWRVDTYEQY
TRBJ2-1 TRBV29-1 . SVEPLGNNEQF